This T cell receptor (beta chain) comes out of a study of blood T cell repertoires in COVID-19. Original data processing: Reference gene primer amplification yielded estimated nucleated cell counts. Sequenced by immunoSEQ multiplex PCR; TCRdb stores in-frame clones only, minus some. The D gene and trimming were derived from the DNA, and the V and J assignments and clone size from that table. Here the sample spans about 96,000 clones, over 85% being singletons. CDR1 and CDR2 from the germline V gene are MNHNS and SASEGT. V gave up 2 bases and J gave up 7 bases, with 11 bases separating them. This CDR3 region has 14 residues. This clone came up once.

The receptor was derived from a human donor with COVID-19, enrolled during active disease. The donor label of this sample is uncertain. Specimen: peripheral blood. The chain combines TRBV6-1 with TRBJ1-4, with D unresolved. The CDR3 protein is CASSEPGKGEKLFF. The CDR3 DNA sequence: TGTGCCAGCAGTGAACCCGGGAAGGGTGAAAAACTGTTTTTT.